The 30 T cell receptor beta chains below all came from one sample that was sequenced in a study of T cell repertoires in cytomegalovirus infection. TCRdb called the reads again in MiXCR, with one record for every CDR3 protein. The sample yields around 71,000 distinct CDR3 sequences, 35% to 50% seen once. Their target antigens are unknown. Sequenced here: CD8+ T cells from cultured PBMCs, sampled from culture after CMV antigen stimulation. These receptors were taken from a human donor in good health (CMV status not recorded). Some clones in this sample may be carry-over from other donors' samples.

The CDR3: CASSQDDSRGPQHF. DNA of the CDR3: TGCGCCAGCAGCCAAGACGACAGTCGGGGGCCCCAGCATTTT. The V gene is TRBV4-3, the J gene TRBJ1-5; TRBD1 is a possible D gene (5 bases). The CDR3 spans 14 residues. Germline V lookup: CDR1 LGHNA, CDR2 YSLEER. Deletions cut 0 bases from V and 9 bases from J, with 12 bases between.

The chain joins TRBV7-2 to TRBJ2-7; no firm D call. Germline CDR1 SGHTA, CDR2 FQGNSA. This CDR3 has 13 residues. Trimming pared 0 bases from V and 2 bases from J, leaving 5 bases between. CDR3 coding DNA: TGTGCCAGCAGCTTAGCGTTCGCCTACGAGCAGTACTTC. It specifies CASSLAFAYEQYF.

V usage is TRBV15 and J usage is TRBJ1-2; 10 nucleotides align to TRBD1. Germline lookup yields CDR1 LNHNV and CDR2 YYDKDF (reference sequence). V lost 0 bases to trimming and J lost 5 bases; unmatched junction nucleotides: 9. The CDR3 spans 17 residues. The CDR3 DNA reads as TGTGCCACCAGCAGAGATCAGACAGGGGGCCTCGGATATGGCTACACCTTC. Translation gives CATSRDQTGGLGYGYTF. The whole variable domain, filled in from reference TRBV15 and TRBJ1-2, reads DAMVIQNPRYQVTQFGKPVTLSCSQTLNHNVMYWYQQKSSQAPKLLFHYYDKDFNNEADTPDNFQSRRPNTSFCFLDIRSPGLGDTAMYLCATSRDQTGGLGYGYTFGSGTRLTVV.

The V and J genes are TRBV7-3 and TRBJ2-3; 10 bases line up with TRBD2. The CDR3 runs to 15 residues. Per germline, CDR1 SGHTA and CDR2 FQGTGA. V trimming: 5 bases; J trimming: 0 bases; junction bases outside the gene matches: 2. CDR3 nucleotide sequence: TGTGCCAGCAGCCTGACTAGCGGGAGCACAGATACGCAGTATTTT. It codes for CASSLTSGSTDTQYF. Supplemented by reference TRBV7-3 and TRBJ2-3, the full variable domain reads GAGVSQTPSNKVTEKGKYVELRCDPISGHTALYWYRQSLGQGPEFLIYFQGTGAADDSGLPNDRFFAVRPEGSVSTLKIQRTERGDSAVYLCASSLTSGSTDTQYFGPGTRLTVL.

The chain is built from TRBV7-8 and TRBJ2-7; tentatively, D is TRBD1 (6 bases). The V and J ends lost 5 bases and 3 bases respectively, with 11 bases between them. Germline loops: CDR1 SGHVS, CDR2 FQNEAQ. The CDR3 loop spans 13 amino acids. The CDR3 reads CASSPGQNYEQYF. In DNA, the CDR3 is TGTGCCAGCAGCCCAGGACAGAACTACGAGCAGTACTTC.

The chain has TRBV11-2 and TRBJ2-5; D call uncertain. This CDR3 is 15 amino acids long. Germline assignment: CDR1 SGHAT and CDR2 FQNNGV. V lost 3 bases and J lost 2, with 13 bases in between. CDR3 coding DNA: TGTGCCAGCAGCTTCGGAGTTGCTCCTCAAGAGACCCAGTACTTC. It translates to CASSFGVAPQETQYF.

The chain joins TRBV5-8 to TRBJ2-2; maybe TRBD1 (6 bases). Germline CDR1 and CDR2: SGHTS and YDEGEE. The CDR3 covers 14 residues. Trimming left V 5 bases short and J 1 base short, with 9 bases between. CDR3 nucleotide sequence: TGTGCCAGCAGGCCGACAGGGAACACCGGGGAGCTGTTTTTT. Translating gives CASRPTGNTGELFF.

The chain has TRBV4-1 and TRBJ1-5; a possible D gene is TRBD1 (5 bases). Trimming took 1 base from V and 2 from J, leaving 12 bases between them. CDR3 length: 16 residues. Germline-derived CDR1 and CDR2 are MGHRA and YSYEKL. CDR3 sequence reads: CASSQAQGSGNQPQHF. In DNA, the CDR3 is TGCGCCAGCAGCCAAGCCCAGGGAAGTGGCAATCAGCCCCAGCATTTT.

In this sample, this clonotype turned up once. The rearrangement uses TRBV6-2 or TRBV6-3 and TRBJ2-1; 9 bases are shared with TRBD1. J lost 8 bases, V lost 2 bases, and 10 bases had no gene match. The CDR3 is made up of 16 amino acids. CDR1 MNHEY and CDR2 SVGEGT come from the germline V gene. CDR3 amino acids: CASSYEGTGKVDEQFF. The CDR3 bases are TGTGCCAGCAGTTACGAAGGGACAGGGAAGGTCGATGAGCAGTTCTTC.

This clonotype was observed once. The V and J genes are TRBV6-4 and TRBJ2-1; D is possibly TRBD1 or TRBD2 (6 bases each). V lost 6 bases to trimming and J lost 6 bases, with 21 bases between them. This CDR3 region has 16 residues. CDR1 and CDR2 (germline): MRHNA, SNTAGT. The CDR3: CASSQLPGEASNEQFF. The CDR3 nucleotides read TGTGCCAGCAGCCAACTGCCAGGGGAGGCAAGCAATGAGCAGTTCTTC.

This clonotype was picked up a small number of times. The chain combines TRBV6-6 with TRBJ2-6; the D is unclear. This CDR3 is 18 amino acids long. Germline-derived CDR1 and CDR2 are MNHNY and SVGAGI (reference sequence). The V end lost 7 bases, the J end lost 1 base, and 20 bases lay between the germline ends. CDR3 sequence: CASTLGAYSLSGANVLTF. The CDR3 DNA sequence: TGTGCCAGCACCTTAGGAGCGTACAGTCTATCTGGGGCCAACGTCCTGACTTTC.

The chain has TRBV7-2 and TRBJ2-1; D is tentatively TRBD1 or TRBD2 (5 bases each). From germline, CDR1 is SGHTA and CDR2 FQGNSA. The CDR3 has 15 amino acids. Between the trimmed V and J ends, which lost 3 bases and 2 bases, there was a span of 11 bases. CDR3 in DNA: TGTGCCAGCAGCTTCTGGCAGGGACCCTACAATGAGCAGTTCTTC. Translated, it gives CASSFWQGPYNEQFF.

A few counts support this clonotype. This sequence joins TRBV12-3 or TRBV12-4 and TRBJ1-4; unclear D gene. V was cut by 3 bases and J by 4 bases, with 9 bases left in between. The CDR3 is 14 amino acids. CDR3 loop: CASSFGQVNEKLFF. Written as DNA, the CDR3 is TGTGCCAGCAGTTTTGGGCAGGTTAATGAAAAACTGTTTTTT.

The count of this clonotype is one. The CDR3, as DNA: TGTGCCAGCAGTTTCGGGTCTGATGCGGGGGTAACCACAGATACGCAGTATTTT. This codes for CASSFGSDAGVTTDTQYF. The chain is built from TRBV27 and TRBJ2-3; 7 bases line up with TRBD2. After removal of 3 bases from V and 2 bases from J, the junction contained 14 bases not matched to a gene. Germline lookup yields CDR1 MNHEY and CDR2 SMNVEV (reference sequence). The CDR3 covers 18 residues.

This clonotype was picked up a small number of times. The rearrangement links TRBV12-5 to TRBJ1-1; TRBD1 matches at 7 bases. V shed 6 bases, J shed 3 bases, and the junction held 7 bases outside the gene matches. The CDR3 extends over 14 amino acids. CDR1 and CDR2 from the germline V gene are LGHNT and FRNRAP. This chain's CDR3 is CASGPTGSDTEAFF. The CDR3, as DNA: TGTGCTAGTGGCCCGACAGGGTCGGACACTGAAGCTTTCTTT.

This clonotype was found a few times. The V gene is TRBV7-6, the J gene TRBJ1-1, with unresolved D. The CDR3 covers 12 residues. Trimming removed 6 bases at V and 5 bases at J, with 10 bases between. Germline V gene data show CDR1 as SGHVS and CDR2 as FNYEAQ. The CDR3 DNA is TGTGCCAGCAGTCCAATTGAGACTGAAGCTTTCTTT. It specifies CASSPIETEAFF.

At least ten counts were recorded for this clonotype. The genes are TRBV7-3 and TRBJ2-3, with D possibly being TRBD2 (6 bases). The CDR3 totals 18 residues. CDR1 and CDR2 (germline): SGHTA, FQGTGA. The V end was cut by 1 base, the J end by 0 bases, with 17 bases between. The CDR3 nucleotides are TGTGCCAGCAGCTTAAGGCCGCTTGGGGGGTCTAGCACAGATACGCAGTATTTT. Residues: CASSLRPLGGSSTDTQYF.

The V and J genes are TRBV19 and TRBJ2-7; TRBD2 aligns across 10 bases. J was trimmed by 4 bases and V by 5 bases; bases with no gene match: 5. The CDR3 has 14 residues. CDR1 is LNHDA, CDR2 SQIVND, per germline (reference sequence). In DNA, the CDR3 is TGTGCCAGTAGTGTCGGGACTAGCGAATACGAGCAGTACTTC. This gives the protein CASSVGTSEYEQYF.

This clonotype was seen only a few times. J is TRBJ2-1 and V is TRBV4-1, with D unresolved. Trimming cost V 1 base and J 8 bases, with 12 bases left between them. This CDR3 has 14 amino acids. Per germline, CDR1 MGHRA and CDR2 YSYEKL. CDR3 DNA sequence: TGCGCCAGCAGCCAAGTGGTCCAGGCCCATGAGCAGTTCTTC. Translated, it gives CASSQVVQAHEQFF.

This clonotype was seen at least ten times. The gene calls are TRBV10-3 and TRBJ2-7; TRBD1 agrees at 7 bases. The J segment lost 0 bases and the V segment lost 3 bases, leaving 5 bases of the junction unmatched. Germline V gives CDR1 ENHRY, CDR2 SYGVKD. The CDR3 contains 15 residues. CDR3 DNA sequence: TGTGCCATCAGTGAACGGGGACAGAGCTCCTACGAGCAGTACTTC. Residues: CAISERGQSSYEQYF.

V gene TRBV29-1 combines with J gene TRBJ2-3, with D possibly being TRBD1 or TRBD2 (6 bases each). CDR3 length: 13 amino acids. Germline CDR1 is SQVTM and CDR2 is ANQGSEA. V was pared by 7 bases and J by 2 bases, with 13 bases between. For the CDR3, the DNA is TGCAGCGGGGGGGACATTCCCACAGATACGCAGTATTTT. This encodes CSGGDIPTDTQYF.

The chain has TRBV7-6 and TRBJ1-1, with unresolved D. The CDR3 spans 14 residues. Germline CDR1 SGHVS, CDR2 FNYEAQ. With 5 bases removed from V and 1 base from J, the gap between germline ends came to 11 bases. DNA for the CDR3: TGTGCCAGCAGCCCCCGGCGGACGAACACTGAAGCTTTCTTT. Its protein product is CASSPRRTNTEAFF. The full variable domain, in which reference TRBV7-6 and TRBJ1-1 provide the parts outside the CDR3, is GAGVSQSPRYKVTKRGQDVALRCDPISGHVSLYWYRQALGQGPEFLTYFNYEAQQDKSGLPNDRFSAERPEGSISTLTIQRTEQRDSAMYRCASSPRRTNTEAFFGQGTRLTVV.

V is TRBV6-2 or TRBV6-3 and J is TRBJ1-2, with D unresolved. Germline V lookup: CDR1 MNHEY, CDR2 SVGEGT. The V end was cut by 4 bases, the J end by 9 bases, with 9 bases between. The CDR3 is made up of 11 amino acids. CDR3 sequence (DNA): TGTGCCAGCAGTTTTTCTTATCGCTACACCTTC. Translating gives CASSFSYRYTF.

The genes are TRBV7-8 and TRBJ2-7; 8 positions agree with TRBD2. From germline, CDR1 is SGHVS and CDR2 FQNEAQ. V lost 1 base to trimming and J lost 2 bases; unmatched junction nucleotides: 4. There are 15 residues in the CDR3. The CDR3 region has the DNA TGTGCCAGCAGCTTAGTAGCGGGGATTCCCTACGAGCAGTACTTC. Protein product: CASSLVAGIPYEQYF.

This chain connects TRBV7-9 to TRBJ1-1; 8 bases map to TRBD1. The CDR3 totals 17 residues. Germline V gene lookup returns CDR1 SEHNR and CDR2 FQNEAQ (reference sequence). V was pared by 3 bases and J by 1 base, with 10 bases of the junction left unmatched. The CDR3 DNA is TGTGCCAGCAGCTTGGACAGGGAAGGGCTCCGGAACACTGAAGCTTTCTTT. The encoded protein is CASSLDREGLRNTEAFF.

The rearrangement links TRBV27 to TRBJ2-7; TRBD1 might be the D (6 bases). Germline CDR1 and CDR2: MNHEY and SMNVEV (reference sequence). The CDR3 spans 13 residues. Trimming took 6 bases from V and 2 from J, leaving 11 bases between them. The chain's CDR3 is CASSPAGAYEQYF. CDR3 DNA sequence: TGTGCCAGCAGCCCCGCAGGGGCCTACGAGCAGTACTTC.

The DNA of the CDR3 is TGCGCCAGCAGCCAGGCTCATTCTCCCTACAATGAGCAGTTCTTC. Translated: CASSQAHSPYNEQFF. This chain joins TRBV4-1 and TRBJ2-1; no clear D. V was pared by 3 bases and J by 2 bases, with 11 bases between. CDR3 length: 15 residues. CDR1 is MGHRA, CDR2 YSYEKL, per germline.

V is TRBV4-1 and J is TRBJ1-1; TRBD1 agrees at 7 bases. Losses at the gene ends were 4 bases for V and 1 base for J; bases not matched to a gene: 9. The CDR3 runs to 16 residues. Germline values: CDR1 MGHRA, CDR2 YSYEKL. CDR3: CASSRDDTGANTEAFF. DNA of the CDR3: TGCGCCAGCAGCCGGGACGACACAGGGGCGAACACTGAAGCTTTCTTT.

This chain connects TRBV7-2 to TRBJ1-1; D possibly corresponds to TRBD1 (6 bases). In germline, CDR1 is SGHTA, CDR2 FQGNSA. This CDR3 has 13 residues. The germline V and J ends were trimmed by 2 bases and 4 bases, with 8 bases remaining between them. In nucleotides, the CDR3 is TGTGCCAGCAGCTTAAACAGGGCCACTGAAGCTTTCTTT. Residues: CASSLNRATEAFF.

The chain carries TRBV7-2 and TRBJ1-5, with TRBD1 identical over 7 bases. This CDR3 contains 16 residues. Germline assignment: CDR1 SGHTA and CDR2 FQGNSA. The ends lost 5 bases at V and 2 bases at J; junction bases unmatched: 9. The CDR3 sequence is CASSPGGAFGNQPQHF. The CDR3 nucleotides read TGTGCCAGCAGCCCAGGGGGGGCCTTCGGCAATCAGCCCCAGCATTTT. Complete variable domain (other parts from reference TRBV7-2 and TRBJ1-5): GAGVSQSPSNKVTEKGKDVELRCDPISGHTALYWYRQSLGQGLEFLIYFQGNSAPDKSGLPSDRFSAERTGGSVSTLTIQRTQQEDSAVYLCASSPGGAFGNQPQHFGDGTRLSIL.